The T cell receptor beta chain under discussion was sequenced for a study of blood T cell repertoires in COVID-19. This clone has just a few counts. Germline CDR1 is SGHRS and CDR2 is YFSETQ. The CDR3 sequence is 15 residues long. Unmatched junction bases numbered 8, after V lost 5 bases and J lost 1 base. Profiling relied on immunoSEQ multiplex PCR, and the TCRdb table lists in-frame clones only, not all of them. The data show about 250,000 clones, over 80% seen once. The TCR sequence derives from a woman in her 40s who had been exposed to COVID-19. Sequences were obtained from PBMCs or T cells enriched from blood (not recorded which). J is TRBJ1-2 and V is TRBV5-1, with 7 bases identical to TRBD1. CDR3 bases: TGCGCCAGCAGGGCGGACAGGCTTGTTAACTATGGCTACACCTTC. Encoded protein: CASRADRLVNYGYTF.